Shown below are 25 T cell receptor beta chains from a single sample sequenced in a study of a mutant IDH1 vaccine in newly diagnosed glioma. Sequencing was performed with immunoSEQ multiplex PCR; in TCRdb, only in-frame clones are kept and a portion is missing. The sample includes around 30,000 clones, about 80% seen only once; the top ten take approximately 9.4%. The time point is: baseline, week 1 (first vaccination visit). Indicated treatment: pre-vaccination baseline after standard-of-care therapy. This specimen consisted of peripheral blood mononuclear cells (PBMCs), obtained from a glioma patient treated with radiotherapy, temozolomide or both. These TCRs come from a man aged 45-60 years with glioma. Some clones in this sample may be carry-over from other donors' samples.

The chain has TRBV7-9 and TRBJ2-3; 7 positions agree with TRBD1. CDR3 length equals 15 residues. The J segment lost 3 bases and the V segment lost 5 bases, leaving 8 bases of the junction unmatched. Germline lookup yields CDR1 SEHNR and CDR2 FQNEAQ (reference sequence). The CDR3 protein is CASSERGLGTDTQYF. The CDR3 coding sequence is TGTGCCAGCAGCGAGAGGGGGCTAGGAACAGATACGCAGTATTTT. Full variable domain (rest looked up from reference TRBV7-9 and TRBJ2-3): DTGVSQNPRHKITKRGQNVTFRCDPISEHNRLYWYRQTLGQGPEFLTYFQNEAQLEKSRLLSDRFSAERPKGSFSTLEIQRTEQGDSAMYLCASSERGLGTDTQYFGPGTRLTVL.

The chain is built from TRBV7-9 and TRBJ1-2; D uncertain. From germline, CDR1 is SEHNR and CDR2 FQNEAQ (reference sequence). V lost 5 bases and J lost 0, with 13 bases in between. This CDR3 is built from 15 residues. CDR3 residues: CASSPMRVANYGYTF. The CDR3 region has the DNA TGTGCCAGCAGCCCAATGAGGGTAGCTAACTATGGCTACACCTTC.

This chain connects TRBV5-1 to TRBJ2-1, with 8 bases fitting TRBD1. The junction had 4 bases not matched to a gene; V was cut back by 3 bases and J by 5 bases. The CDR3 length is 14 residues. CDR1 is SGHRS and CDR2 is YFSETQ in the germline V gene. This CDR3 reads CASSSGGLDNEQFF. CDR3 in DNA: TGCGCCAGCAGCTCAGGGGGCCTGGACAATGAGCAGTTCTTC.

This sequence joins TRBV2 and TRBJ2-3, with D possibly TRBD1 on 6 matching bases. The CDR3 spans 13 residues. Trimming stripped 6 bases from V and 2 bases from J, with 9 bases between. CDR1 and CDR2 from the germline V gene are SNHLY and FYNNEI. The DNA of the CDR3 is TGTGCCAGCAGAGGGACACACACAGATACGCAGTATTTT. It specifies CASRGTHTDTQYF.

V is TRBV7-9 and J is TRBJ1-1, with D tentatively TRBD1 (6 bases). Germline values: CDR1 SEHNR, CDR2 FQNEAQ (reference sequence). The CDR3 is made up of 17 amino acids. The V end was cut by 3 bases, the J end by 6 bases, with 23 bases between. The CDR3 DNA follows: TGTGCCAGCAGCTTTAAATTCGAGGCGGCAGGGGCCCCTGAAGCTTTCTTT. Its protein product is CASSFKFEAAGAPEAFF.

This clone was observed a few times. CDR3 in DNA: TGTGCCAGTAGTATTGGGGTGGGGGTTCAGCCCCAGCATTTT. Protein product: CASSIGVGVQPQHF. J is TRBJ1-5 and V is TRBV19, with a tentative D call TRBD1 (5 bases). CDR3 length: 14 amino acids. The germline gives CDR1 LNHDA, CDR2 SQIVND (reference sequence). Trimming took off 3 bases at V and 6 bases at J, with 12 bases between the two ends.

The rearrangement joins TRBV19 to TRBJ2-7; TRBD1 matches 11 bases. The junction had 8 bases not matched to a gene; V was cut back by 3 bases and J by 7 bases. Germline lookup yields CDR1 LNHDA and CDR2 SQIVND (reference sequence). The CDR3 consists of 15 residues. The CDR3 nucleotides read TGTGCCAGTAGTATTGGACAGGGGGCTAGTCTGGAGCAGTACTTC. It is translated as CASSIGQGASLEQYF. The full variable domain, completed using reference TRBV19 and TRBJ2-7, is DGGITQSPKYLFRKEGQNVTLSCEQNLNHDAMYWYRQDPGQGLRLIYYSQIVNDFQKGDIAEGYSVSREKKESFPLTVTSAQKNPTAFYLCASSIGQGASLEQYFGPGTRLTVT.

J is TRBJ1-1 and V is TRBV5-1; D is uncertain. The germline V gene has CDR1 SGHRS and CDR2 YFSETQ. Trimming stripped 4 bases from V and 1 base from J, with 11 bases between. This CDR3 region has 14 residues. CDR3 residues: CASSAGDKNTEAFF. The CDR3 DNA reads TGCGCCAGCAGCGCGGGTGACAAGAACACTGAAGCTTTCTTT.

The rearrangement links TRBV15 to TRBJ2-7; tentatively, D is TRBD2 (7 bases). The CDR3 sequence is 16 residues long. V dropped 5 bases and J dropped 0 bases, with 17 bases sitting between them. Per germline, CDR1 LNHNV and CDR2 YYDKDF (reference sequence). CDR3 DNA: TGTGCCACCAGCGAGGGGGGGGGATTCGGCTCCTACGAGCAGTACTTC. Encoded protein: CATSEGGGFGSYEQYF. The entire variable domain, with the rest obtained from reference TRBV15 and TRBJ2-7, is as follows: DAMVIQNPRYQVTQFGKPVTLSCSQTLNHNVMYWYQQKSSQAPKLLFHYYDKDFNNEADTPDNFQSRRPNTSFCFLDIRSPGLGDTAMYLCATSEGGGFGSYEQYFGPGTRLTVT.

The chain's CDR3 is CASSQALASGGIEQYF. The DNA for the CDR3 is TGCGCCAGCAGCCAAGCTCTTGCTAGCGGGGGCATCGAGCAGTACTTC. The gene calls are TRBV4-1 and TRBJ2-7; 10 bases match TRBD2. The V gene's germline CDR1 is MGHRA and CDR2 YSYEKL. The CDR3 runs 16 residues. V trimming: 1 base; J trimming: 6 bases; junction bases outside the gene matches: 9.

This clone was counted between two and nine times. The chain has TRBV7-2 and TRBJ2-4; TRBD1 agrees at 9 bases. With 5 bases clipped from V and 7 bases from J, the junction kept 12 bases outside the gene matches. The CDR3 is 16 residues long. The germline V gene encodes CDR1 SGHTA and CDR2 FQGNSA. DNA for the CDR3: TGTGCCAGCAGCGTGTTTCCGGGACAGGGAAGTAACATTCAGTACTTC. As protein: CASSVFPGQGSNIQYF. The complete variable domain, with remaining parts taken from reference TRBV7-2 and TRBJ2-4, reads GAGVSQSPSNKVTEKGKDVELRCDPISGHTALYWYRQSLGQGLEFLIYFQGNSAPDKSGLPSDRFSAERTGGSVSTLTIQRTQQEDSAVYLCASSVFPGQGSNIQYFGAGTRLSVL.

This chain connects TRBV15 to TRBJ2-3, with 13 positions matching TRBD2. CDR1 LNHNV and CDR2 YYDKDF come from the germline V gene (reference sequence). There are 16 residues in the CDR3. Trimming took 5 bases from V and 6 from J; bases not matched to a gene: 8. This CDR3 is CATSPGLAGVQDTQYF. CDR3 bases: TGTGCCACCAGCCCAGGACTAGCGGGAGTGCAGGATACGCAGTATTTT. The variable domain in full, with the rest retrieved from reference TRBV15 and TRBJ2-3, is DAMVIQNPRYQVTQFGKPVTLSCSQTLNHNVMYWYQQKSSQAPKLLFHYYDKDFNNEADTPDNFQSRRPNTSFCFLDIRSPGLGDTAMYLCATSPGLAGVQDTQYFGPGTRLTVL.

In its sample, this clone was seen a few times. J is TRBJ2-2 and V is TRBV6-5; 8 nucleotides match TRBD1. The junction had 0 bases not matched to a gene; V was cut back by 2 bases and J by 1 base. There are 15 residues in the CDR3. CDR1 MNHEY and CDR2 SVGAGI come from the germline V gene. The CDR3 region is CASSYDRGNTGELFF. The CDR3, as DNA: TGTGCCAGCAGTTACGACAGGGGGAACACCGGGGAGCTGTTTTTT.

This chain uses TRBV6-6 with TRBJ1-5; weak D call: TRBD1 (5 bases). Germline values: CDR1 MNHNY, CDR2 SVGAGI (reference sequence). CDR3 size: 12 residues. V was pared by 5 bases and J by 4 bases, with 6 bases between. The CDR3 loop is CASSEGNQPQHF. The CDR3 DNA follows: TGTGCCAGCAGTGAGGGGAATCAGCCCCAGCATTTT.

This chain uses TRBV2 with TRBJ2-7, with 7 bases that match TRBD1. Germline-derived CDR1 and CDR2 are SNHLY and FYNNEI. Trimming at V came to 5 bases and at J to 2 bases, leaving 9 bases not matched to a gene. The CDR3 runs 15 residues. The CDR3 DNA follows: TGTGCCAGCAGTATACCGGGACAGCTAACCTACGAGCAGTACTTC. Translation gives CASSIPGQLTYEQYF.

The CDR3 sequence is CSASAGLGYEQYF. In DNA form, the CDR3 reads TGCAGCGCCTCCGCGGGACTAGGGTACGAGCAGTACTTC. The gene calls are TRBV29-1 and TRBJ2-5, with TRBD2 matching over 8 bases. The end of the DNA fits TRBJ2-7 better, so the J call may be wrong. The CDR3 length is 13 residues. CDR1 and CDR2 (germline): SQVTM, ANQGSEA.

This chain links TRBV29-1 with TRBJ1-3; 9 nucleotides align to TRBD1. After removal of 3 bases from V and 6 bases from J, the junction contained 21 bases not matched to a gene. The CDR3 is 19 residues long. Germline CDR1 is SQVTM and CDR2 is ANQGSEA. This chain's CDR3 is CSVDEASGDREHRLNTIYF. The CDR3 nucleotides read TGCAGCGTTGATGAGGCATCTGGGGACAGGGAACACCGTTTAAACACCATATATTTT.

The chain recombines TRBV6-5 with TRBJ2-5; 8 bases fit TRBD1. The J segment lost 5 bases and the V segment lost 2 bases, leaving 4 bases of the junction unmatched. Per germline, CDR1 MNHEY and CDR2 SVGAGI. The CDR3 extends over 14 amino acids. CDR3 in amino acids: CASSYAGGGETQYF. Here the CDR3 DNA reads TGTGCCAGCAGTTACGCAGGGGGCGGGGAGACCCAGTACTTC.

V usage is TRBV14 and J usage is TRBJ2-3, with D possibly matching TRBD2 (6 bases). Trimming took off 2 bases at V and 3 bases at J, with 9 bases between the two ends. Germline V lookup: CDR1 SGHDN, CDR2 FVKESK. The CDR3 totals 14 residues. For the CDR3, the DNA is TGTGCCAGCAGCCAATTAGGGAGGACAGATACGCAGTATTTT. Residues: CASSQLGRTDTQYF.

This clone has just a few counts. J is TRBJ2-7 and V is TRBV6-5; TRBD2 is a possible D gene (6 bases). Trimming took off 7 bases at V and 4 bases at J, with 14 bases between the two ends. This CDR3 comprises 13 residues. Germline V gives CDR1 MNHEY, CDR2 SVGAGI. CDR3 DNA sequence: TGTGCCAGCAAGTCGGGGGACTGGTACGAGCAGTACTTC. It yields the protein CASKSGDWYEQYF.

The chain joins TRBV5-1 to TRBJ1-4; 8 nucleotides agree with TRBD1. Germline V gene data show CDR1 as SGHRS and CDR2 as YFSETQ. The ends lost 3 bases at V and 5 bases at J; junction bases unmatched: 9. The CDR3 has 16 residues. Here the CDR3 DNA reads TGCGCCAGCAGCTCTATCGCAGGGGGCGGGAATGAAAAACTGTTTTTT. Its translation: CASSSIAGGGNEKLFF.

A single count supports this clone. The rearrangement links TRBV6-5 to TRBJ1-2, with 9 bases identical to TRBD1. CDR3 length: 14 amino acids. J gave up 3 bases and V 6 bases, and 5 bases lay outside the gene matches. From germline, CDR1 is MNHEY and CDR2 SVGAGI. The CDR3 DNA follows: TGTGCCAGCAGCCTCCGGGACAGGGACTATGGCTACACCTTC. This sequence encodes CASSLRDRDYGYTF.

The chain carries TRBV30 and TRBJ1-1; 10 bases match TRBD1. Germline CDR1 and CDR2: GTSNPN and SVGIG (reference sequence). The CDR3 is 15 amino acids. The ends lost 3 bases at V and 5 bases at J; junction bases unmatched: 9. CDR3 in amino acids: CAWRLRTGGGTEAFF. Here the CDR3 DNA reads TGTGCCTGGAGGCTAAGGACAGGGGGTGGGACTGAAGCTTTCTTT.

In its sample, this clone was seen a few times. This chain links TRBV14 with TRBJ2-1; tentative D call: TRBD1 (6 bases). Germline CDR1 SGHDN, CDR2 FVKESK. The V gene lost 4 bases and the J gene lost 12 bases, with 10 bases spanning the gap. CDR3 length: 11 residues. The chain's CDR3 is CASSPGAGQFF. Written as DNA, the CDR3 is TGTGCCAGCAGCCCAGGGGCGGGGCAGTTCTTC.

The V and J genes are TRBV4-1 and TRBJ2-1, with 9 bases lining up with TRBD1. Germline CDR1 is MGHRA and CDR2 is YSYEKL. The length of the CDR3 is 17 residues. The junction had 7 bases not matched to a gene; V was cut back by 3 bases and J by 1 base. The CDR3 nucleotides are TGCGCCAGCAGCCACCAAGCCGGGACAGGGTCCTACAATGAGCAGTTCTTC. The encoded protein is CASSHQAGTGSYNEQFF.